This T cell receptor (beta chain) was recorded in a study of T cell responses to AZD1222 COVID-19 vaccine. Profiled with immunoSEQ multiplex PCR; TCRdb holds only in-frame clones, not every one. The repertoire holds around 69,000 clones, with around nine tenths as singletons. This CDR3 has 14 residues. V lost 5 bases, J lost 3 bases, and 5 bases stayed unmatched. Germline V gives CDR1 SGHRS, CDR2 YFSETQ. The receptor was isolated from an adult in good health. This specimen consisted of peripheral blood, obtained on day 0 of AZD1222 vaccination. V is TRBV5-1 and J is TRBJ1-2; TRBD1 aligns across 9 bases. CDR3 residues: CASSGGQGDYGYTF. The CDR3, as DNA: TGCGCCAGCAGTGGGGGACAGGGCGACTATGGCTACACCTTC.